This T cell receptor (beta chain) was sequenced during a study of beta chain features in type 1 diabetes (dated by TCRdb to the late 2010s). Regarding the study in general: No differences in mean age, gender distribution, total cell number or subset yield were found between patients and healthy donors. Across all samples, approximately 100 million sorted cells were examined, and cell number per subset correlated strongly with RNA yield. Regulatory and stem cell-like memory subsets were obtained from only 8 patients and roughly 8 healthy donors, while naive and central memory subsets were obtained from all 30 or so donors. The study compared TCRB repertoires of sorted circulating CD4+ T cell subsets between recently diagnosed type 1 diabetes patients and matched healthy donors. The investigation overall reported the following: In all four CD4+ subsets, TCRB CDR3 length was moderately but significantly shorter in type 1 diabetes patients. Because cDNA was sequenced instead of genomic DNA, highly expressing activated cells could be over-represented, though the groups showed no difference in activation or CD3 levels. PCR may preferentially amplify shorter templates, but because patient and control samples were amplified and corrected together, any resulting skew would affect both groups equally. Only small numbers of individuals were included in the HLA sub-analyses, which left unresolved whether HLA type had any influence on TCRB rearrangement. Naive, central memory and regulatory TCRB repertoires appeared to be more similar among patients than among healthy donors. Fewer insertions and more nucleotide deletions at VDJ recombination sites were observed in patients with type 1 diabetes, implying thymic rearrangement abnormalities.

As to this clone: Its antigen specificity is not known. No per-base quality is available; no much larger clone lies one base away.

All of the isolated RNA was reverse transcribed with the High Capacity cDNA Reverse Transcription Kit, so expressed TCRB transcripts were sequenced. Naive, central memory and regulatory T cell samples underwent deep immunoSEQ sequencing, averaging approximately 3.3 million total reads per sample. Sorted cells were lysed in RLT buffer and RNA was extracted with DNase-treated RNeasy Micro or Mini kits, depending on cell number. Each cell subset was processed separately to prevent cross-contamination, with patient and healthy donor samples processed together. TCRB sequences were amplified from cDNA with the immunoSEQ multiplex PCR, producing 87-bp fragments spanning the CDR3 region. The amplicons were sequenced using the Illumina HiSeq platform. The paper's processing steps were these. PCR bias was computationally corrected using synthetic template baselines, reads within Hamming distance 2 were collapsed, and singletons that could not be merged were discarded. Reads were aligned to IMGT to assign V, D and J genes, CDR3 length, and insertions or deletions at six rearrangement sites. Within each subset, clonotype counts were normalized to sorted cell number, after which true diversity and Gini coefficients were computed with the tcR R package. The overlap coefficient, calculated on TCRB nucleotide sequences, was used to measure repertoire sharing. The clones in this table, taken by TCRdb from immuneACCESS, are in-frame only. Not every clone is retained; where verified, under half of the shortfall comes from an unresolved V gene, and the cause of the rest is unknown. The V and J calls and clone size come from that table; D and trimming were worked out from the DNA. In this sample the table shows more than 300,000 clones, over 9% of which occur a single time. The ten largest clones represent about 0.64% of the sample.

The germline V gene yields MNHNS for CDR1 and SASEGT for CDR2. From the cysteine through the phenylalanine, the CDR3 covers 15 amino acids. Solely the CDR3 DNA is kept, with 45 bases framed from the first base. The V end gives up 6 bases and the J end 4 bases, leaving 7 bases in the junction not matched to a gene. Each donor gave one peripheral blood draw, averaging approximately 110 mL, which was collected into heparinised tubes. Using a panel that included CD45RO, CCR7, CD25, CD127, CD95 and CD27, naive, central memory, regulatory and stem cell-like memory CD4+ T cells were sorted on a BD FACSAria II. A purity above 98% was achieved for all sorted populations. PBMCs were isolated immediately by Lymphoprep density gradient centrifugation and stained directly without culture. Samples were stained and sorted in pairs, with one healthy donor and one patient per experiment, so that batch effects were minimized.

The source is a man aged 25-45 years with type 1 diabetes. The chain is made from TRBV6-1 and TRBJ1-4, with 8 middle bases fitting TRBD1. Source material: central memory CD4+ T cells from blood. The DNA sequence reads TGTGCCAGCAGGCCAGGGGGCTCTGGTAATGAAAAACTGTTTTTT. This encodes CASRPGGSGNEKLFF.